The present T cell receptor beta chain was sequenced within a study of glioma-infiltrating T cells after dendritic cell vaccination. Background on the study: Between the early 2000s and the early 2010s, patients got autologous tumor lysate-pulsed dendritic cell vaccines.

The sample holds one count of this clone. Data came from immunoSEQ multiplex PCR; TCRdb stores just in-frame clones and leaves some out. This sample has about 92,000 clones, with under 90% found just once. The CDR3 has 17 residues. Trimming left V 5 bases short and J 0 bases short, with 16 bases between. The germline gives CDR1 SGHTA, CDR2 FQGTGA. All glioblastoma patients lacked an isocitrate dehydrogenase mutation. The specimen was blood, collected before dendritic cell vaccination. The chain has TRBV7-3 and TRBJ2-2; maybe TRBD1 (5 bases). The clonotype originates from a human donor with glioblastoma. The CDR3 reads CASSLLLRGPNTGELFF. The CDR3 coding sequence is TGTGCCAGCAGCCTTTTACTTAGGGGCCCGAACACCGGGGAGCTGTTTTTT. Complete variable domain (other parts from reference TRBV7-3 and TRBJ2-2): GAGVSQTPSNKVTEKGKYVELRCDPISGHTALYWYRQSLGQGPEFLIYFQGTGAADDSGLPNDRFFAVRPEGSVSTLKIQRTERGDSAVYLCASSLLLRGPNTGELFFGEGSRLTVL.